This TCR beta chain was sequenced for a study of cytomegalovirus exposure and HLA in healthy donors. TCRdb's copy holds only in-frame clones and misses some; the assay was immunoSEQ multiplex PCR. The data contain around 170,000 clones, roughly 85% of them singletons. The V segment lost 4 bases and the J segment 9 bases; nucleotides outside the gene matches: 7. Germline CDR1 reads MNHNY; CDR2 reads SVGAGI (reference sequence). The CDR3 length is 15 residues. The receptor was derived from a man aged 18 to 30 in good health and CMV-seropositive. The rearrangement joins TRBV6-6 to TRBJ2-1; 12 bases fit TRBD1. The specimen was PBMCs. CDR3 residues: CASSLGQGASGEQFF. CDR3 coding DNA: TGTGCCAGCAGTTTGGGACAGGGGGCAAGCGGTGAGCAGTTCTTC.